Listed below are T cell receptor beta chains from one sample, sequenced in a study of shared clonotypes between healthy human individuals. Measured with immunoSEQ multiplex PCR; TCRdb has only the in-frame clones, and not every one. The sample carries about 680,000 clones, approximately 74% recorded once. The specimen was memory CD4+ T cells sorted from blood. The receptor set was obtained from a woman aged 30 to 39 in good health. Both conserved end residues are part of each CDR3. D genes are given only for firm matches. The size entry is marked missing in some rows and otherwise reads once, few, many or a size class.

TRBD1	-	TRBV5-5	TRBJ2-7	TGTGCCAGCAGCTTGGCTCCGGGACAGGGCTACGAGCAGTACTTC	CASSLAPGQGYEQYF
TRBD1	-	TRBV5-4	TRBJ1-2	TGTGCCAGCAGCCCCGGGACAGTCTTAGCTAACTATGGCTACACCTTC	CASSPGTVLANYGYTF
TRBD2	-	TRBV29-1	TRBJ2-1	TGCAGCGCAGCTCGCGGGAGCTCCTACAATGAGCAGTTCTTC	CSAARGSSYNEQFF
-	-	TRBV5-8	TRBJ1-1	TGTGCCAGCAGTCACGGAACTGAAGCTTTCTTT	CASSHGTEAFF
-	-	TRBV18	TRBJ2-5	TGTGCCAGCTCATCACAAGCAGGGGAAGAGACCCAGTACTTC	CASSSQAGEETQYF
TRBD1	few	TRBV18	TRBJ2-7	TGTGCCAGCTCACCAACCGGACAGGGGGACGAGCAGTACTTC	CASSPTGQGDEQYF
TRBD2	-	TRBV28	TRBJ2-3	TGTGCCAGCAGTCTGCCACCGGGACTAGCGGGAGGTTATACGCAGTATTTT	CASSLPPGLAGGYTQYF
-	few	TRBV2	TRBJ2-7	TGTGCCAGCAACGCAGTGACGTACGAGCAGTACTTC	CASNAVTYEQYF
TRBD1	-	TRBV15	TRBJ1-1	TGTGCCACCAGCCCAGGGGGCACTGAAGCTTTCTTT	CATSPGGTEAFF
-	-	TRBV5-1	TRBJ1-2	TGCGCCAGCAGCTTCTCGGGGCGGGCAGCTAACTATGGCTACACCTTC	CASSFSGRAANYGYTF
TRBD2	-	TRBV5-4	TRBJ2-3	TGTGCCAGCAGCCCCTTTGGACTAGCTACAGATACGCAGTATTTT	CASSPFGLATDTQYF
-	-	TRBV11-2	TRBJ1-2	TGTGCCAGCAGCTTAGACGGGAATGGCTACACCTTC	CASSLDGNGYTF
-	once	TRBV7-2	TRBJ2-7	TGTGCCAGCAGCTTAGGAGGCACTAGGTCCTACGAGCAGTACTTC	CASSLGGTRSYEQYF
TRBD1	-	TRBV6-6	TRBJ1-1	TGTGCCAGCACCAGACAGGGATCCGCTGAAGCTTTCTTT	CASTRQGSAEAFF
-	few	TRBV7-2	TRBJ2-2	TGTGCCAGCAGCTATTCAAGGGGGGAGCTGTTTTTT	CASSYSRGELFF
-	-	TRBV28	TRBJ2-3	TGTGCCAGCAGTTTAGCGGGGTACACAGATACGCAGTATTTT	CASSLAGYTDTQYF
-	-	TRBV6-1	TRBJ2-1	TGTGCCAGCAGTGACGGGTCTTCCCTCTACAATGAGCAGTTCTTC	CASSDGSSLYNEQFF
-	-	TRBV7-9	TRBJ2-1	TGTGCCAGCAGCTTAGTTTCCCATAGCTCCTACAATGAGCAGTTCTTC	CASSLVSHSSYNEQFF
-	-	TRBV23-1	TRBJ2-4	TGCGCCAGCAGTCAATCTCAGGGGTCTAAAAACATTCAGTACTTC	CASSQSQGSKNIQYF
TRBD1	-	TRBV19	TRBJ1-2	TGTGCCAGTAGTATAACGGGACAGGGTCGCTATGGCTACACCTTC	CASSITGQGRYGYTF
-	-	TRBV27	TRBJ1-1	TGTGCCAGCAGATCCGTACAAATGAACACTGAAGCTTTCTTT	CASRSVQMNTEAFF
-	-	TRBV10-3	TRBJ1-2	TGTGCCAGCAGTCCACGACAACGCTATGGCTACACCTTC	CASSPRQRYGYTF
-	-	TRBV5-1	TRBJ2-1	TGCGCCAGCAGCAGCGACAGTAGCTCCTACAATGAGCAGTTCTTC	CASSSDSSSYNEQFF
TRBD2	-	TRBV4-1	TRBJ2-1	TGCGCCAGCAGCCAAGCGACTAGCGGACAGAACAATGAGCAGTTCTTC	CASSQATSGQNNEQFF
TRBD1	-	TRBV6-1	TRBJ2-5	TGTGCCAGCAGTGGACAGGGGGCAATAGCGGTTGGAGAGACCCAGTACTTC	CASSGQGAIAVGETQYF
-	once	TRBV7-2	TRBJ2-7	TGTGCCAGCAGCTCCTTCGGGGGCGCGAGTACCTACGAGCAGTACTTC	CASSSFGGASTYEQYF
TRBD1	-	TRBV18	TRBJ2-7	TGTGCCAGCTCGCGGACAGGGGGTGACGTCTACGAGCAGTACTTC	CASSRTGGDVYEQYF
-	-	TRBV28	TRBJ2-2	TGTGCCAGCAGTGACCCGGGGGAGAAAGGTACCGGGGAGCTGTTTTTT	CASSDPGEKGTGELFF
-	-	TRBV5-4	TRBJ2-3	TGTGCCAGCAGCTTGACGGGAGATACAGATACGCAGTATTTT	CASSLTGDTDTQYF
-	-	TRBV5-1	TRBJ1-5	TGCGCCAGCAGCTTGTGGCCGGCCAACGATCAGCCCCAGCATTTT	CASSLWPANDQPQHF
TRBD1	few	TRBV9	TRBJ1-5	TGTGCCAGCCGACCCCCGGACAGGTTGAATCAACAGCCCCAGCATTTT	CASRPPDRLNQQPQHF